This TCR beta chain was sequenced for a study of identical twins. This clonotype was picked up many times. Its antigen is undetermined. Study-level points and caveats: Within cord blood, abundant beta clonotypes carried fewer insertions, but memory repertoires showed no such trend.

Healthy Caucasians made up all donors. The junction had 0 bases not matched to a gene; V was cut back by 0 bases and J by 2 bases. This CDR3 is 14 amino acids long. Germline V gene sequence: CDR1 SGHRS, CDR2 YFSETQ. TCRdb recomputed calls from the 5' RACE reads with MiXCR, one row per CDR3 protein. Of 350,000 to 400,000 distinct CDR3 sequences listed, approximately 9.1% were seen once; the top ten hold approximately 9.3%. This receptor was obtained from a woman aged 45-65 years in good health. Sequencing was performed on naive T cells sorted from blood. The chain couples TRBV5-1 to TRBJ2-7, with TRBD1 matching 9 bases. The CDR3 sequence: CASSLGDRAYEQYF. The CDR3 coding sequence is TGCGCCAGCAGCTTGGGGGACAGGGCCTACGAGCAGTACTTC.